Listed here are 13 T cell receptor beta chains from one sample, sequenced in a study of T cells in Graves' hyperthyroidism and ophthalmopathy. RNA transcripts yielded amplified TCR beta CDR3 regions. Carried out on the TCR CDR3, a first-round RT-PCR used the HTBI primer set. Using its own MiXCR run on the multiplex PCR reads, TCRdb lists one record per CDR3 protein. The table has hundreds of thousands of distinct CDR3 sequences, less than 15% seen once. Sequenced material: blood. The origin of the receptors is a young woman with Graves' hyperthyroidism.

J is TRBJ2-2 and V is TRBV18, with D tentatively TRBD2 (5 bases). The V end lost 5 bases, the J end lost 6 bases, and 19 bases lay between the germline ends. From germline, CDR1 is KGHSH and CDR2 LQKENI. The CDR3 loop spans 16 amino acids. DNA of the CDR3: TGTGCCAGCTCAAACCTCGTCGAGGGAGCTTCCGGGGAGCTGTTTTTT. Protein sequence: CASSNLVEGASGELFF.

In this sample, this clonotype turned up a few times. The chain joins TRBV19 to TRBJ1-1; D possibly corresponds to TRBD1 (6 bases). This CDR3 is 13 amino acids long. The germline V and J ends were trimmed by 7 bases and 6 bases, with 15 bases remaining between them. Germline CDR1 and CDR2: LNHDA and SQIVND (reference sequence). The CDR3 DNA reads TGTGCCAGTACTAATACAGGGTATCCTGAAGCTTTCTTT. This sequence encodes CASTNTGYPEAFF.

The rearrangement joins TRBV7-2 to TRBJ1-2, with D perhaps matching TRBD1 (5 bases). Trimming removed 3 bases from V and 5 bases from J, with 19 bases in between. The CDR3 has 16 residues. Germline CDR1 is SGHTA and CDR2 is FQGNSA. CDR3 amino acids: CASSFYSEDTGYGYTF. The CDR3 DNA is TGTGCCAGCAGCTTTTATTCTGAGGACACGGGTTATGGCTACACCTTC. Looking up the rest from reference TRBV7-2 and TRBJ1-2 gives the full variable domain: GAGVSQSPSNKVTEKGKDVELRCDPISGHTALYWYRQSLGQGLEFLIYFQGNSAPDKSGLPSDRFSAERTGGSVSTLTIQRTQQEDSAVYLCASSFYSEDTGYGYTFGSGTRLTVV.

This chain joins TRBV19 and TRBJ2-7; tentatively, D is TRBD2 (6 bases). Germline assignment: CDR1 LNHDA and CDR2 SQIVND (reference sequence). Between the trimmed V and J ends, which lost 5 bases and 2 bases, there was a span of 13 bases. The CDR3 contains 14 residues. The DNA for the CDR3 is TGTGCCAGTAGTTCGGCGGGAAGGACCTACGAGCAGTACTTC. This sequence encodes CASSSAGRTYEQYF.

This clonotype was seen many times. CDR3 protein: CSARAYWDSYNEQFF. DNA of the CDR3: TGCAGTGCTAGAGCCTACTGGGATAGCTACAATGAGCAGTTCTTC. The rearrangement joins TRBV20-1 to TRBJ2-1; D unclear. The germline gives CDR1 DFQATT, CDR2 SNEGSKA (reference sequence). The CDR3 covers 15 residues. Trimming removed 1 base from V and 3 bases from J, with 13 bases in between.

This clonotype has a count of ten or more. This chain joins TRBV12-3 or TRBV12-4 and TRBJ2-7; 7 bases align to TRBD1. The CDR3 is made up of 12 amino acids. The J segment lost 5 bases and the V segment lost 6 bases, leaving 4 bases of the junction unmatched. For the CDR3, the DNA is TGTGCCAGCAGGGCAGGGGGTGACGAGCAGTACTTC. This translates into CASRAGGDEQYF.

This clonotype has ten or more counts. The chain employs TRBV6-2 or TRBV6-3 and TRBJ2-7, with no clear D. V shed 3 bases and J shed 6 bases, with 15 bases lying between them. CDR1 is MNHEY, CDR2 SVGEGT, per germline. This CDR3 has 14 residues. The CDR3 DNA sequence: TGTGCCAGCAGTTATTCGGCCAGGTCGAGCGAGCAGTACTTC. It translates to CASSYSARSSEQYF.

This chain joins TRBV20-1 and TRBJ2-1, with 7 bases identical to TRBD1. The V gene end was trimmed by 3 bases and the J gene end by 4 bases; junction bases not matched to a gene: 3. The CDR3 is made up of 13 amino acids. The germline V gene encodes CDR1 DFQATT and CDR2 SNEGSKA (reference sequence). DNA of the CDR3: TGCAGTGCTAGGGACAGGCAATACAATGAGCAGTTCTTC. The encoded protein is CSARDRQYNEQFF.

The chain uses TRBV6-5 and TRBJ2-2; 9 bases map to TRBD1. V lost 3 bases, J lost 8 bases, and 7 bases stayed unmatched. The CDR3 has 15 residues. Germline lookup yields CDR1 MNHEY and CDR2 SVGAGI. The CDR3 DNA reads as TGTGCCAGCAGTTATGAACAGGGGGCAAGAGGGGAGCTGTTTTTT. As protein: CASSYEQGARGELFF.

The chain employs TRBV12-3 or TRBV12-4 and TRBJ1-3; 10 bases are shared with TRBD1. Losses at the gene ends were 3 bases for V and 6 bases for J; bases not matched to a gene: 8. This CDR3 region has 16 residues. This CDR3 reads CASSLGQGLLSNTIYF. In DNA, the CDR3 is TGTGCCAGCAGTTTGGGACAGGGGTTGTTGTCAAACACCATATATTTT.

This clonotype was seen only once. V usage is TRBV4-1 and J usage is TRBJ2-5, with D possibly being TRBD1 (5 bases). The germline V gene encodes CDR1 MGHRA and CDR2 YSYEKL. The CDR3 has 15 amino acids. V lost 1 base and J lost 4, with 13 bases in between. The CDR3 bases are TGCGCCAGCAGCCAAGTCCAGGGTAGGAGAGAGACCCAGTACTTC. This encodes CASSQVQGRRETQYF.

In its sample, this clonotype was seen many times. The J gene is TRBJ1-1, the V gene TRBV3-1, with 8 nucleotides matching TRBD1. Trimming at V came to 2 bases and at J to 1 base, leaving 3 bases not matched to a gene. This CDR3 has 15 residues. In germline, CDR1 is LGHDT, CDR2 YNNKEL (reference sequence). This chain's CDR3 is CASSQPGGQNTEAFF. The CDR3 nucleotides read TGTGCCAGCAGCCAACCAGGGGGCCAGAACACTGAAGCTTTCTTT.

The J gene is TRBJ2-2, the V gene TRBV28; 9 positions match TRBD1. Germline trimming cut 5 bases from V and 6 bases from J; bases unmatched to any gene: 10. This CDR3 comprises 16 residues. Germline V CDR1 and CDR2: MDHEN, SYDVKM. This CDR3 is CASSPGTGRFAGELFF. For the CDR3, the DNA is TGTGCCAGCAGTCCAGGGACAGGGAGATTCGCCGGGGAGCTGTTTTTT.